This record covers a single TCR beta chain. Antigen: not known. This sample was taken from a study of siplizumab effects on memory and regulatory T cells. Study-level points and caveats: On average, about 69% of mappable alloreactive CD4+ clones were Treg-derived under siplizumab, against about 27% in controls. Some alloreactive sequences were traceable to unstimulated CD4+ memory cells, and siplizumab significantly reduced them.

Sequenced by immunoSEQ multiplex PCR; TCRdb stores in-frame clones only, minus some. The data show 85,000 or so clones, with 85% to 95% seen just once and around 18% held by the top ten. This clonotype was sampled from a human donor in good health. The sequencing sample was made of CD8+ T cells sorted from blood.

CDR3 DNA: TGTGCCAGTAGTATGGGACAGGGGGCTCTGGAGCAGTACTTC. Translated: CASSMGQGALEQYF. J is TRBJ2-7 and V is TRBV19; 12 bases agree with TRBD1. Germline loops: CDR1 LNHDA, CDR2 SQIVND (reference sequence). The CDR3 contains 14 residues. Trimming cost V 3 bases and J 7 bases; bases outside gene matches: 4.